This TCR beta chain came from a study of blood T cell repertoires in COVID-19. Study overall: The United States, Italy and Spain were the sources of the acute and convalescent COVID-19 samples. The cDNA or gDNA used as material had been derived from T cells, B-cell-depleted T cells, or PBMCs.

Per the authors' pipeline: How many nucleated cells were present was estimated from reference gene primer amplification. Method: immunoSEQ multiplex PCR; TCRdb's copy keeps in-frame clones and lacks some. For V, J and clone size, that table is used; D and trimming come from the DNA. Among approximately 150,000 clones listed, around 80% were seen once. The sequenced sample consisted of peripheral blood. The source is a man aged 55-75 years with active or convalescent COVID-19.

CDR3 DNA: TGTGCCAGCAGCCAAGATCCCGGGGGTAGGTCCTATGGCTACACCTTC. This translates into CASSQDPGGRSYGYTF. The V gene is TRBV3-1 (or the pseudogene TRBV3-2), the J gene TRBJ1-2; D may be TRBD1 (5 bases). This CDR3 comprises 16 residues. With 0 bases removed from V and 4 bases from J, the gap between germline ends came to 15 bases. CDR1 LGHDT and CDR2 YNNKEL come from the germline V gene (reference sequence).